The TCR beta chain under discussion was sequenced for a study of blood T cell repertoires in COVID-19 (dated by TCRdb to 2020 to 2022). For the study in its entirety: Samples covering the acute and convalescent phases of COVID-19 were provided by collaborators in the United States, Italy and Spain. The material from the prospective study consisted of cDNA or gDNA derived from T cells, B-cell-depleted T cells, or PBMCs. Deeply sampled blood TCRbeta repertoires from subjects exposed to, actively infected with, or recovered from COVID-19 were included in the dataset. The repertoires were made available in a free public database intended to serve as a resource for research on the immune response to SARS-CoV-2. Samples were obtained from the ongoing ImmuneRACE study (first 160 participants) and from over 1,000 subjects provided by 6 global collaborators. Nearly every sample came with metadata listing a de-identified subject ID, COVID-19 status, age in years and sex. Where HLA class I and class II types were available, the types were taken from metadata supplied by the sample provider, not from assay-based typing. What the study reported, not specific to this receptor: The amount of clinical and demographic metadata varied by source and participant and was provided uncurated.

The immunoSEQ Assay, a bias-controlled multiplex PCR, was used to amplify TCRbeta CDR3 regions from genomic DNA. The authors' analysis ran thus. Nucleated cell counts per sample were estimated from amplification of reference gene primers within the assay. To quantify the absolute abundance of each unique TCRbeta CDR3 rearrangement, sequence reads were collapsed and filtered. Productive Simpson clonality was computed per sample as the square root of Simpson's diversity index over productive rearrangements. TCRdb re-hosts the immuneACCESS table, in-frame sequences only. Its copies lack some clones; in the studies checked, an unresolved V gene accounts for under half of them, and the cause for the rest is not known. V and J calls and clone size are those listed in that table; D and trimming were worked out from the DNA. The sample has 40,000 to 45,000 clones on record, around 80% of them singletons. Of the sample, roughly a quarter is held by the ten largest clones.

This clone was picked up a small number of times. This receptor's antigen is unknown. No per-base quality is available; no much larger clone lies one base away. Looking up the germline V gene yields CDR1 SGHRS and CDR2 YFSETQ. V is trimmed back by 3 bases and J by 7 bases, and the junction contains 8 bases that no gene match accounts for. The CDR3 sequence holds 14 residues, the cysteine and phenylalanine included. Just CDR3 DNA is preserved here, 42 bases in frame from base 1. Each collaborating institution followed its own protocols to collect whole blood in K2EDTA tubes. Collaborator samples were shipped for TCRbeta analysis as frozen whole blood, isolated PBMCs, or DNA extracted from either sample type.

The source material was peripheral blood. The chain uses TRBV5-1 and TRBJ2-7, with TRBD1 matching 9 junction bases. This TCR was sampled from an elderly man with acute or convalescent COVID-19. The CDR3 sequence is CASSYGTGTGEQYF. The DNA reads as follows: TGCGCCAGCAGCTACGGGACAGGGACTGGAGAGCAGTACTTC.